This T cell receptor beta chain was recorded in a study of blood T cell repertoires in COVID-19. About the research overall: Material from acute and convalescent COVID-19 was sourced from the United States, Italy and Spain. T cells, B-cell-depleted T cells, or PBMCs provided the cDNA or gDNA that served as material.

Germline V gene lookup returns CDR1 SGHRS and CDR2 YFSETQ. The V gene lost 0 bases and the J gene lost 4 bases, with 13 bases spanning the gap. This CDR3 spans 15 amino acids. Source study methods: Reference gene primers were amplified, and this amplification served to estimate nucleated cell counts. TCRdb keeps only in-frame clones here, not all; method: immunoSEQ multiplex PCR. The DNA was the basis for D and trimming; V, J and clone size are from that table. The sample includes 200,000 or so clones, 80% to 90% of them seen just once. The receptor's source is a woman aged 80 or older with acute or convalescent COVID-19. The sample comprised peripheral blood. V usage is TRBV5-1 and J usage is TRBJ1-1; possibly TRBD1 for D (5 bases). In DNA, the CDR3 is TGCGCCAGCAGCTTGGAAGGGCGACAGTTCACTGAAGCTTTCTTT. It yields the protein CASSLEGRQFTEAFF. Filled out from reference TRBV5-1 and TRBJ1-1, the complete variable domain reads KAGVTQTPRYLIKTRGQQVTLSCSPISGHRSVSWYQQTPGQGLQFLFEYFSETQRNKGNFPGRFSGRQFSNSRSEMNVSTLELGDSALYLCASSLEGRQFTEAFFGQGTRLTVV.